These 22 T cell receptor beta chains originate from one sample sequenced in a study of CD8 T cells in ankylosing spondylitis. Each CDR3 protein is one row after TCRdb ran MiXCR on the 5' RACE reads. The table has hundreds of thousands of distinct CDR3 sequences, about 9.1% seen once. Sequencing input: blood, either unsorted or a sorted T cell fraction (not recorded which). The receptors were gathered from a male donor with ankylosing spondylitis or in good health (not recorded which).

This clonotype was found many times. The chain carries TRBV20-1 and TRBJ2-1, with a weak D call TRBD2 (7 bases). V shed 2 bases and J shed 7 bases, with 18 bases lying between them. Germline CDR1 and CDR2: DFQATT and SNEGSKA (reference sequence). This CDR3 is built from 15 residues. The CDR3 region has the DNA TGCAGTGCTAGATGGGGGGGGGGCCTGAGAAATGAGCAGTTCTTC. Translating gives CSARWGGGLRNEQFF.

This clonotype was seen ten or more times. The rearrangement links TRBV18 to TRBJ2-3, with D tentatively TRBD1 (6 bases). The CDR3 is made up of 14 amino acids. Trimming cost V 4 bases and J 3 bases, with 11 bases left between them. CDR1 KGHSH and CDR2 LQKENI come from the germline V gene. This CDR3 is CASSLLTGTDTQYF. CDR3 nucleotides: TGTGCCAGCTCACTCTTAACAGGGACAGATACGCAGTATTTT.

This clonotype was counted many times. Here the CDR3 reads CSAFQDGTNQPQHF. As DNA, the CDR3 is TGCAGTGCTTTTCAGGACGGTACCAATCAGCCCCAGCATTTT. This rearrangement joins TRBV20-1 to TRBJ1-5, with D unresolved. V was trimmed by 5 bases and J by 3 bases, leaving 14 bases between them. Germline assignment: CDR1 DFQATT and CDR2 SNEGSKA (reference sequence). CDR3 length: 14 residues.

This clonotype was found many times. The rearrangement joins TRBV12-3 or TRBV12-4 to TRBJ1-2; possibly TRBD1 for D (5 bases). V was shortened by 0 bases and J by 5 bases, with 13 bases between the two germline ends. The CDR3 has 15 residues. The CDR3 region has the DNA TGTGCCAGCAGTTTAGCGCAATGGGGGACTTATGGCTACACCTTC. It specifies CASSLAQWGTYGYTF.

This clonotype was seen at least ten times. The chain links TRBV7-2 to TRBJ2-3, with D possibly being TRBD1 or TRBD2 (7 bases each). The V gene's germline CDR1 is SGHTA and CDR2 FQGNSA. CDR3 length: 15 residues. Between the trimmed V and J ends, which lost 5 bases and 3 bases, there was a span of 15 bases. The CDR3 sequence is CASSITQGGTDTQYF. The CDR3, as DNA: TGTGCCAGCAGCATCACTCAGGGGGGGACAGATACGCAGTATTTT.

There are a few counts of this clonotype. The J gene is TRBJ2-1, the V gene TRBV10-3, with D maybe TRBD1 (5 bases). This CDR3 is 11 amino acids long. V was pared by 10 bases and J by 7 bases, with 11 bases between. Germline lookup yields CDR1 ENHRY and CDR2 SYGVKD. CDR3 DNA sequence: TGTGCCACCGAGCAGGGAAATGAGCAGTTCTTC. Translation: CATEQGNEQFF.

This clonotype appeared many times. This chain connects TRBV6-1 to TRBJ2-1; D gene uncertain. Germline assignment: CDR1 MNHNS and CDR2 SASEGT. This CDR3 spans 16 amino acids. Trimming stripped 5 bases from V and 5 bases from J, with 19 bases between. This chain's CDR3 is CASSSEENLNNNEQFF. CDR3 DNA: TGTGCCAGCAGTAGCGAAGAGAATCTTAATAACAATGAGCAGTTCTTC.

The genes are TRBV5-1 and TRBJ2-7, with D tentatively TRBD1 (6 bases). The V end lost 2 bases, the J end lost 7 bases, and 16 bases lay between the germline ends. Germline V gene sequence: CDR1 SGHRS, CDR2 YFSETQ. The CDR3 has 14 residues. This CDR3 reads CASSLMGAAGEQYF. DNA of the CDR3: TGCGCCAGCAGCTTAATGGGGGCGGCAGGGGAGCAGTACTTC.

This clonotype has a count of ten or more. This sequence joins TRBV6-2 or TRBV6-3 and TRBJ2-5; D may be TRBD2 (5 bases). The V gene's germline CDR1 is MNHEY and CDR2 SVGEGT. CDR3 length: 14 amino acids. Trimming cost V 5 bases and J 2 bases, with 12 bases left between them. The CDR3 DNA follows: TGTGCCAGCAGTCTGCGACGGGGACAAGAGACCCAGTACTTC. It specifies CASSLRRGQETQYF.

There are many counts of this clonotype. The CDR3 loop is CASSNSGTGELFF. The CDR3, as DNA: TGTGCCAGCAGCAACAGCGGCACCGGGGAGCTGTTTTTT. The V and J genes are TRBV12-3 or TRBV12-4 and TRBJ2-2; TRBD2 is a possible D gene (5 bases). The CDR3 runs 13 residues. The ends were cut back, 6 bases at V and 4 bases at J, with 9 bases in the middle.

This clonotype showed up many times. This chain links TRBV7-9 with TRBJ1-5; TRBD1 might be the D (5 bases). V was pared by 5 bases and J by 3 bases, with 11 bases between. From germline, CDR1 is SEHNR and CDR2 FQNEAQ (reference sequence). The CDR3 consists of 14 residues. CDR3 loop: CASSRDGPNQPQHF. The CDR3 DNA sequence: TGTGCCAGCAGCCGGGACGGCCCCAATCAGCCCCAGCATTTT.

V usage is TRBV5-6 and J usage is TRBJ1-5, with TRBD1 identical over 9 bases. V dropped 3 bases and J dropped 5; count of bases not matched to a gene: 6. CDR3 length: 15 amino acids. In germline, CDR1 is SGHDT, CDR2 YYEEEE. CDR3 protein: CASSSTGGRDQPQHF. The CDR3 bases are TGTGCCAGCAGCTCCACAGGGGGCAGGGATCAGCCCCAGCATTTT. Based on the CDR3 plus reference TRBV5-6 and TRBJ1-5, the full variable domain is DAGVTQSPTHLIKTRGQQVTLRCSPKSGHDTVSWYQQALGQGPQFIFQYYEEEERQRGNFPDRFSGHQFPNYSSELNVNALLLGDSALYLCASSSTGGRDQPQHFGDGTRLSIL.

The V call is TRBV7-2, the J call TRBJ2-1; 10 nucleotides line up with TRBD2. The CDR3 consists of 14 residues. V trimming: 4 bases; J trimming: 9 bases; junction bases outside the gene matches: 6. Germline V gives CDR1 SGHTA, CDR2 FQGNSA. The CDR3: CASSSSGGYGEQFF. CDR3 coding DNA: TGTGCCAGCAGCTCTAGCGGGGGATACGGTGAGCAGTTCTTC.

The J gene is TRBJ2-5, the V gene TRBV12-3 or TRBV12-4; 9 bases agree with TRBD2. V shed 6 bases and J 2 bases; nucleotides not matched to a gene: 10. This CDR3 has 16 amino acids. CDR3 residues: CASSRGGTSRQETQYF. The CDR3 nucleotides read TGTGCCAGCAGCCGGGGTGGGACTAGCCGACAAGAGACCCAGTACTTC.

In this sample, this clonotype turned up many times. The gene calls are TRBV5-1 and TRBJ2-7; TRBD2 matches 13 bases. V lost 5 bases and J lost 6; bases outside the gene matches: 8. Germline CDR1 reads SGHRS; CDR2 reads YFSETQ. The CDR3 consists of 15 residues. DNA of the CDR3: TGCGCCAGCAGTGGGACTAGCGGGGCTTTTAGCGAGCAGTACTTC. The encoded protein is CASSGTSGAFSEQYF.

This clonotype was seen repeatedly, ten times or more. An end of the junction differs from the germline gene, which may be a read error. The chain employs TRBV12-5 and TRBJ2-1, with a possible D match to TRBD2 (5 bases). Germline CDR1 reads LGHNT; CDR2 reads FRNRAP. The CDR3 runs to 14 residues. CDR3 residues: CASALTLGGNEQFF. Here the CDR3 DNA reads TGTGCTAGTGCTTTGACGCTAGGCGGGAATGAGCAGTTCTTC.

This clonotype was picked up many times. The chain recombines TRBV12-3 or TRBV12-4 with TRBJ1-6, with 7 bases identical to TRBD1. V lost 2 bases to trimming and J lost 10 bases; unmatched junction nucleotides: 8. There are 15 residues in the CDR3. CDR3 DNA: TGTGCCAGCAGTTTAACAGGGGCAGCTGGCTCACCCCTCCACTTT. Encoded protein: CASSLTGAAGSPLHF.

A remark on this clonotype: The conserved phenylalanine or tryptophan normally closing the CDR3 is absent here, so this likely arose from a read error. The chain has TRBV5-1 and TRBJ2-7; D is ambiguous. Trimming removed 3 bases from V and 2 bases from J, with 15 bases in between. The CDR3 sequence is 15 residues long. Germline loops: CDR1 SGHRS, CDR2 YFSETQ. CDR3 residues: CASSSTSRPTYEQYS. The CDR3 DNA reads as TGCGCCAGCAGCTCCACCTCAAGGCCCACCTACGAGCAGTACTCC.

This clonotype was seen ten or more times. The V call is TRBV19, the J call TRBJ1-1; D uncertain. The CDR3 runs 13 residues. V was clipped by 1 base and J by 7 bases, with 10 bases between them. Germline CDR1 is LNHDA and CDR2 is SQIVND (reference sequence). The CDR3 DNA is TGTGCCAGTAGTATAGCCGGGTCGCGTGAAGCTTTCTTT. Amino acid sequence: CASSIAGSREAFF.

This clonotype has at least ten counts. This sequence joins TRBV7-2 and TRBJ2-1; D remains ambiguous. Germline CDR1 is SGHTA and CDR2 is FQGNSA. V lost 2 bases, J lost 8 bases, and 10 bases lay in between. The CDR3 is 13 residues long. The CDR3 bases are TGTGCCAGCAGCTTAATCGGGTTCCATGAGCAGTTCTTC. Translation gives CASSLIGFHEQFF.

This clonotype was seen many times. The rearrangement uses TRBV18 and TRBJ2-1; 9 bases fit TRBD2. The germline V gene encodes CDR1 KGHSH and CDR2 LQKENI. V was clipped by 3 bases and J by 7 bases; unmatched bases: 16. The CDR3 has 18 residues. CDR3 coding DNA: TGTGCCAGCTCACCTATTTCTAGCGGGGCTGGCTCGTTAAATGAGCAGTTCTTC. It specifies CASSPISSGAGSLNEQFF.

This clonotype was seen only a few times. The chain is built from TRBV7-2 and TRBJ2-5, with 9 nucleotides matching TRBD2. Trimming took 0 bases from V and 2 from J; bases not matched to a gene: 4. This CDR3 region has 16 residues. Germline CDR1 reads SGHTA; CDR2 reads FQGNSA. DNA of the CDR3: TGTGCCAGCAGCTTAGCGAGGCTAGCGGGGCAAGAGACCCAGTACTTC. Amino acids: CASSLARLAGQETQYF.